This T cell receptor beta chain was sequenced in a study of preoperative IRX-2 immunotherapy in early breast cancer. Clones were sequenced by immunoSEQ multiplex PCR, and TCRdb holds only the in-frame ones, with some missing. The data hold about 23,000 clones, with approximately 95% observed a single time. The treatment was: preoperative locoregional IRX-2 cytokine immunotherapy. This phase Ib study tested locoregional IRX-2 cytokine immunotherapy given before surgery. Losses at the gene ends were 5 bases for V and 6 bases for J; bases not matched to a gene: 6. Germline V gives CDR1 SGHTA, CDR2 FQGNSA. The CDR3 contains 14 residues.

The specimen was tumor tissue, collected after IRX-2 immunotherapy. The chain employs TRBV7-2 and TRBJ1-2, with 10 bases fitting TRBD1. This sequence was found in a human donor with breast cancer. For the CDR3, the DNA is TGTGCCAGCAGCCAGACAGGGGGCCGAGATGGCTACACCTTC. Protein sequence: CASSQTGGRDGYTF.